This T cell receptor beta chain was sequenced for a study of T cell changes during pregnancy in multiple sclerosis. This table comes from immunoSEQ multiplex PCR, and its TCRdb copy is limited to in-frame clones, with some not included. This table has tens of thousands of clones, 90% appearing once. Germline CDR1 reads LNHDA; CDR2 reads SQIVND (reference sequence). Trimming left V 5 bases short and J 8 bases short, with 15 bases between. The CDR3 is 14 amino acids. This TCR was recovered from a female donor with multiple sclerosis, enrolled in a pregnancy study. V usage is TRBV19 and J usage is TRBJ1-4, with a weak D call TRBD1 (5 bases). Sequencing used CD4+ T cells from peripheral blood mononuclear cells, obtained before pregnancy. The CDR3 region has the DNA TGTGCCAGTAGTGGTAGACAGTCGGGCGAAAAACTGTTTTTT. This encodes CASSGRQSGEKLFF.